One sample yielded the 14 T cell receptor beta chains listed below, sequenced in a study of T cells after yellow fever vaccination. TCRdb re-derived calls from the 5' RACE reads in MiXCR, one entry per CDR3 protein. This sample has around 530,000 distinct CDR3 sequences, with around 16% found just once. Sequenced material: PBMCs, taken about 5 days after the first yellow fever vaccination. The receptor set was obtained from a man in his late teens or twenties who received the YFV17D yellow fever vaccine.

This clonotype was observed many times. CDR3 protein: CASSLVDSSYGYTF. As DNA, the CDR3 is TGCGCCAGCAGCTTGGTCGACAGCTCCTATGGCTACACCTTC. This chain joins TRBV5-1 and TRBJ1-2, with D possibly TRBD1 on 5 matching bases. The germline V gene has CDR1 SGHRS and CDR2 YFSETQ. The CDR3 sequence is 14 residues long. Trimming cost V 0 bases and J 4 bases, with 10 bases left between them.

CDR3 region: CASSFSDRWNQPQHF. The CDR3 coding sequence is TGTGCCAGCAGTTTCTCGGACAGGTGGAATCAGCCCCAGCATTTT. The V call is TRBV28, the J call TRBJ1-5; TRBD1 matches at 7 bases. After removal of 3 bases from V and 4 bases from J, the junction contained 6 bases not matched to a gene. The CDR3 is 15 residues long. Per the germline V gene, CDR1 is MDHEN and CDR2 is SYDVKM.

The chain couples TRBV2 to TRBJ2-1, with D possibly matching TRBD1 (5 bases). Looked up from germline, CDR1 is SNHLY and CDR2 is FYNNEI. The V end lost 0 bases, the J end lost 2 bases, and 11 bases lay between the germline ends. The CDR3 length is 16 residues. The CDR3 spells CASSEAGHLAYNEQFF. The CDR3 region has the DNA TGTGCCAGCAGTGAAGCCGGACATCTCGCCTACAATGAGCAGTTCTTC.

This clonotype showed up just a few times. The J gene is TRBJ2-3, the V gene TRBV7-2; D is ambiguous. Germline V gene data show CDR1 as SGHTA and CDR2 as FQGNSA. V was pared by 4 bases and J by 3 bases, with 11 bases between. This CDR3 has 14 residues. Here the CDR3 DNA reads TGTGCCAGCAGCTCCTACGTGGGGACAGATACGCAGTATTTT. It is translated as CASSSYVGTDTQYF.

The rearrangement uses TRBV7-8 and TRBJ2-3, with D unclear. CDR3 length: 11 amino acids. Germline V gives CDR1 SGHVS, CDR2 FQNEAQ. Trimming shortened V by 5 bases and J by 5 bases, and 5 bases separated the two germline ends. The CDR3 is CASSLKDTQYF. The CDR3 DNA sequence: TGTGCCAGCAGCCTAAAAGATACGCAGTATTTT.

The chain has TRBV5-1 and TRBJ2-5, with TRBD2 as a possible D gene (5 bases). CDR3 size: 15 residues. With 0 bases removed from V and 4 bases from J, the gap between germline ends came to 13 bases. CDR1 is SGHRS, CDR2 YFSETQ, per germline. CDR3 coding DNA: TGCGCCAGCAGCTTGGCCGGGATAGTCGGAGAGACCCAGTACTTC. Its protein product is CASSLAGIVGETQYF.

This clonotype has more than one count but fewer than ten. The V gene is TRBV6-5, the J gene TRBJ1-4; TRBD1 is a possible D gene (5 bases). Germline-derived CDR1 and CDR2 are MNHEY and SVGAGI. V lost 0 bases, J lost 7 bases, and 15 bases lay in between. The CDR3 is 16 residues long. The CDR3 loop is CASSYSRGVGGEKLFF. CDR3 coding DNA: TGTGCCAGCAGTTACTCGAGAGGGGTCGGGGGTGAAAAACTGTTTTTT.

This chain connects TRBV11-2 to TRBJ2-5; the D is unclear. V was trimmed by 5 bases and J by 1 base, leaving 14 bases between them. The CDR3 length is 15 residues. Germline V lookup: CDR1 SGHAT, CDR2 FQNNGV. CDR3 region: CASSPNQWRQETQYF. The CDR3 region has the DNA TGTGCCAGCAGCCCAAACCAGTGGCGCCAAGAGACCCAGTACTTC.

The CDR3: CASSQDNLNTEAFF. The CDR3 DNA reads as TGCGCCAGCAGCCAGGACAACTTGAACACTGAAGCTTTCTTT. The chain recombines TRBV4-3 with TRBJ1-1; D perhaps matches TRBD1 (5 bases). The V end was cut by 3 bases, the J end by 0 bases, with 8 bases between. The germline CDR1 and CDR2 sequences are LGHNA and YSLEER. The CDR3 contains 14 residues.

The CDR3 region is CASSYSGGYRGGRYEQFF. CDR3 nucleotide sequence: TGTGCCAGCAGTTACTCCGGGGGTTACCGGGGGGGCCGGTATGAGCAGTTCTTC. The J gene is TRBJ2-1, the V gene TRBV6-5; 8 nucleotides agree with TRBD2. V shed 0 bases and J 8 bases; nucleotides not matched to a gene: 15. The CDR3 is 18 amino acids. CDR1 MNHEY and CDR2 SVGAGI come from the germline V gene.

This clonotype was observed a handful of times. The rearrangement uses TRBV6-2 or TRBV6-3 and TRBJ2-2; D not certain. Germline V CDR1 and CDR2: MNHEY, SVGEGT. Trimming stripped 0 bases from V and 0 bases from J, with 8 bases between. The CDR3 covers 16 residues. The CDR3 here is CASSYSGISNTGELFF. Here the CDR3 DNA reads TGTGCCAGCAGTTACTCAGGGATCTCGAACACCGGGGAGCTGTTTTTT.

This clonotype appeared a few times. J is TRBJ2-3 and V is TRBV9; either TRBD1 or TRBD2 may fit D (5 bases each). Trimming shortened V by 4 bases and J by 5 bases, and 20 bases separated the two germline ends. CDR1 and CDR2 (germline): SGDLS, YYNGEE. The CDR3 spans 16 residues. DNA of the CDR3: TGTGCCAGCAGCTCCTCATCCGGGACCCGGGAAGATACGCAGTATTTT. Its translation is CASSSSSGTREDTQYF.

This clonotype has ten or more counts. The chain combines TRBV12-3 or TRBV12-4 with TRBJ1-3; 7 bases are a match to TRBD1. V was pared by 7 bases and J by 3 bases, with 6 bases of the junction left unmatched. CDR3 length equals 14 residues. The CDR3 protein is CASTPRDSGNTIYF. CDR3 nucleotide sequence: TGTGCCAGCACCCCCCGGGACAGTGGAAACACCATATATTTT.

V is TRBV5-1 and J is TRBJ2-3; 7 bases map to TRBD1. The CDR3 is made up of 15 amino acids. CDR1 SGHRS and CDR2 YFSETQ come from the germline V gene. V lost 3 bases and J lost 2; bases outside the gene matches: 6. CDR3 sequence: CASSSLTGVTDTQYF. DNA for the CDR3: TGCGCCAGCAGCTCCTTAACAGGGGTCACAGATACGCAGTATTTT.